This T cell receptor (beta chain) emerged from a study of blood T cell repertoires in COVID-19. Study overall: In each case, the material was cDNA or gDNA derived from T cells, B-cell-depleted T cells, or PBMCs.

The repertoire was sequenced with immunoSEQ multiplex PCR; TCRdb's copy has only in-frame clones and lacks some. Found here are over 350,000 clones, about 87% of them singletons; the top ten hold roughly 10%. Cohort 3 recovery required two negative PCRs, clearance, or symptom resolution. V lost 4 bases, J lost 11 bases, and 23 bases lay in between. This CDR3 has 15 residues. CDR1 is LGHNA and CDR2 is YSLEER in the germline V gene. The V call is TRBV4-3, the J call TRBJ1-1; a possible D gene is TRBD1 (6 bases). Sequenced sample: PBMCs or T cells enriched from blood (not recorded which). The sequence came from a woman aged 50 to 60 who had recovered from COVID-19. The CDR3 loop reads CASSLHSDSPRWAFF. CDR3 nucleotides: TGCGCCAGCAGCCTCCATTCGGACAGCCCTAGGTGGGCTTTCTTT.